These 29 T cell receptor beta chains originate from one sample sequenced in a study of monozygotic twins with inflammatory bowel disease. Reprocessing the 5' RACE reads, TCRdb reports a single entry for every CDR3 protein and omits DNA. The sample holds approximately 400,000 distinct CDR3 sequences. Sequencing used blood. The receptors here all came from a human donor with ulcerative colitis or Crohn's disease, or a healthy co-twin of an affected twin (not recorded which).

The V gene is TRBV6-2 or TRBV6-3, the J gene TRBJ2-4; as DNA is missing, the TRBD2 call by TCRdb cannot be tested. The germline V gene has CDR1 MNHEY and CDR2 SVGEGT. The CDR3 covers 17 residues. The CDR3 sequence: CASSSLMTSFAKNIQYF.

This chain connects TRBV7-9 to TRBJ2-7; the TRBD2 assignment by TCRdb is unverifiable without DNA. Germline-derived CDR1 and CDR2 are SEHNR and FQNEAQ (reference sequence). This CDR3 is built from 17 residues. This chain's CDR3 is CASSPHSGGRPSYEQYF.

The rearrangement links TRBV7-9 to TRBJ2-1; the D call of TRBD1 rests on TCRdb alone, since no DNA is present to check it. The CDR3 sequence is 13 residues long. CDR1 is SEHNR, CDR2 FQNEAQ, per germline (reference sequence). The CDR3 here is CASSPLPGREQFF. Filled out from reference TRBV7-9 and TRBJ2-1, the complete variable domain reads DTGVSQNPRHKITKRGQNVTFRCDPISEHNRLYWYRQTLGQGPEFLTYFQNEAQLEKSRLLSDRFSAERPKGSFSTLEIQRTEQGDSAMYLCASSPLPGREQFFGPGTRLTVL.

This rearrangement joins TRBV9 to TRBJ1-3. The germline gives CDR1 SGDLS, CDR2 YYNGEE. The CDR3 is 16 residues long. The CDR3 spells CASSVKTGYSGNTIYF.

V and J are TRBV7-6 and TRBJ1-5; the TCRdb D gene call, TRBD1, has no DNA to confirm it. There are 15 residues in the CDR3. In germline, CDR1 is SGHVS, CDR2 FNYEAQ. CDR3 in amino acids: CASSGGAGINQPQHF. The entire variable domain, with the rest obtained from reference TRBV7-6 and TRBJ1-5, is as follows: GAGVSQSPRYKVTKRGQDVALRCDPISGHVSLYWYRQALGQGPEFLTYFNYEAQQDKSGLPNDRFSAERPEGSISTLTIQRTEQRDSAMYRCASSGGAGINQPQHFGDGTRLSIL.

V is TRBV6-2 or TRBV6-3 and J is TRBJ2-2; the D call from TCRdb, TRBD2, cannot be confirmed without DNA. Germline V CDR1 and CDR2: MNHEY, SVGEGT. This CDR3 contains 14 residues. The CDR3 protein is CASSLREDTGELFF.

The chain joins TRBV20-1 to TRBJ2-1. Germline V lookup: CDR1 DFQATT, CDR2 SNEGSKA (reference sequence). This CDR3 has 11 amino acids. The CDR3 region is CSASYDNEQFF.

V gene TRBV11-1 combines with J gene TRBJ2-7; no DNA is available, so the TRBD1 call from TCRdb remains unchecked. CDR3 length equals 18 residues. The V gene's germline CDR1 is SGHAT and CDR2 FQDESV (reference sequence). The CDR3 sequence is CASSLLYPRGGEAYEQYF.

This chain connects TRBV12-3 or TRBV12-4 to TRBJ2-3; the D call of TRBD1 rests on TCRdb alone, since no DNA is present to check it. CDR3 length: 13 amino acids. The CDR3: CASTRSGEDTQYF.

The gene calls are TRBV11-2 and TRBJ1-1. This CDR3 is 12 amino acids long. CDR1 is SGHAT and CDR2 is FQNNGV in the germline V gene. The CDR3 loop is CASGRSNTEAFF.

CDR3 loop: CASSLRERGGNQPQHF. The V gene is TRBV12-3 or TRBV12-4, the J gene TRBJ1-5; with no DNA, the TCRdb D assignment of TRBD1 cannot be verified. This CDR3 spans 16 amino acids.

This rearrangement joins TRBV5-1 to TRBJ2-5; no DNA is available, so the TRBD1 call from TCRdb remains unchecked. The V gene's germline CDR1 is SGHRS and CDR2 YFSETQ. This CDR3 is 14 amino acids long. Here the CDR3 reads CASKRDRGQETQYF.

The genes are TRBV7-8 and TRBJ2-2. In germline, CDR1 is SGHVS, CDR2 FQNEAQ. The CDR3 contains 17 residues. The CDR3 here is CASSLSMSGQNTGELFF.

The V call is TRBV7-9, the J call TRBJ1-2; TCRdb's assignment of TRBD1 cannot be checked, as there is no DNA. Germline CDR1 is SEHNR and CDR2 is FQNEAQ (reference sequence). The CDR3 is made up of 15 amino acids. The CDR3 reads CASSEWTGVGYGYTF.

The chain is built from TRBV3-1 and TRBJ2-3; TCRdb lists TRBD2, though no DNA is available to test this call. Germline CDR1 reads LGHDT; CDR2 reads YNNKEL (reference sequence). This CDR3 is 13 amino acids long. This CDR3 reads CASSQKGRDTQYF.

The genes are TRBV10-3 and TRBJ1-1; there is no DNA to check the TCRdb D call of TRBD1. CDR1 is ENHRY and CDR2 is SYGVKD in the germline V gene. The CDR3 sequence is 13 residues long. CDR3 sequence reads: CAISPGQNTEAFF.

The chain couples TRBV6-5 to TRBJ2-7; the TCRdb call, TRBD2, lacks DNA for checking. Germline assignment: CDR1 MNHEY and CDR2 SVGAGI. This CDR3 has 16 residues. The CDR3 is CASSYLSSGGRREQYF.

The chain uses TRBV19 and TRBJ2-3. There are 13 residues in the CDR3. Germline CDR1 LNHDA, CDR2 SQIVND (reference sequence). CDR3 in amino acids: CASSITTTDTQYF.

The J gene is TRBJ2-7, the V gene TRBV3-1; TCRdb selects TRBD2, and the lack of DNA leaves this call unchecked. CDR3 length: 15 residues. Germline CDR1 is LGHDT and CDR2 is YNNKEL (reference sequence). The CDR3 reads CASSQGAASSYEQYF.

The genes are TRBV10-3 and TRBJ2-1; absent DNA, TCRdb's TRBD2 call cannot be checked. This CDR3 has 17 residues. Germline CDR1 reads ENHRY; CDR2 reads SYGVKD. CDR3 region: CAISERGLAGDYNEQFF.

The V gene is TRBV11-2, the J gene TRBJ2-3; TCRdb proposes TRBD2, but this gene call is untestable without DNA. CDR1 and CDR2 (germline): SGHAT, FQNNGV. This CDR3 has 17 residues. The CDR3 here is CASSLIKIAGGTDTQYF.

The V and J genes are TRBV10-3 and TRBJ2-1. The CDR3 has 14 residues. Germline values: CDR1 ENHRY, CDR2 SYGVKD. Here the CDR3 reads CAISELGSYNEQFF.

The chain links TRBV5-1 to TRBJ2-1; there is no DNA to check the TCRdb D call of TRBD1. Germline loops: CDR1 SGHRS, CDR2 YFSETQ. The CDR3 length is 14 residues. This CDR3 is CASSLVDRDNEQFF.

The chain recombines TRBV15 with TRBJ2-7; the TCRdb D gene call, TRBD1, has no DNA to confirm it. CDR3 length: 13 amino acids. Germline loops: CDR1 LNHNV, CDR2 YYDKDF (reference sequence). CDR3 sequence reads: CATSVIQGNEQYF.

This chain joins TRBV27 and TRBJ2-3. CDR1 MNHEY and CDR2 SMNVEV come from the germline V gene (reference sequence). The CDR3 sequence is 13 residues long. The CDR3 loop reads CASSFLSADTQYF.

The chain recombines TRBV28 with TRBJ2-5. Germline CDR1 and CDR2: MDHEN and SYDVKM. The CDR3 is made up of 12 amino acids. CDR3 in amino acids: CASSLLFSTQYF.

The J gene is TRBJ2-7, the V gene TRBV15; checking the TCRdb D call of TRBD1 is not possible without DNA. There are 14 residues in the CDR3. CDR1 and CDR2 from the germline V gene are LNHNV and YYDKDF (reference sequence). The chain's CDR3 is CATSRDSRGYEQYF.

The chain recombines TRBV3-1 with TRBJ1-2; the TRBD1 assignment by TCRdb is unverifiable without DNA. The length of the CDR3 is 15 residues. Looked up from germline, CDR1 is LGHDT and CDR2 is YNNKEL (reference sequence). This CDR3 is CASTPAAGGVYGYTF.

This chain uses TRBV5-5 with TRBJ2-7; TCRdb's D call of TRBD2 is untestable without DNA. CDR3 length: 18 amino acids. Per the germline V gene, CDR1 is SGHKS and CDR2 is YYEKEE (reference sequence). The CDR3: CASSSTLQLAGRVHEQYF.